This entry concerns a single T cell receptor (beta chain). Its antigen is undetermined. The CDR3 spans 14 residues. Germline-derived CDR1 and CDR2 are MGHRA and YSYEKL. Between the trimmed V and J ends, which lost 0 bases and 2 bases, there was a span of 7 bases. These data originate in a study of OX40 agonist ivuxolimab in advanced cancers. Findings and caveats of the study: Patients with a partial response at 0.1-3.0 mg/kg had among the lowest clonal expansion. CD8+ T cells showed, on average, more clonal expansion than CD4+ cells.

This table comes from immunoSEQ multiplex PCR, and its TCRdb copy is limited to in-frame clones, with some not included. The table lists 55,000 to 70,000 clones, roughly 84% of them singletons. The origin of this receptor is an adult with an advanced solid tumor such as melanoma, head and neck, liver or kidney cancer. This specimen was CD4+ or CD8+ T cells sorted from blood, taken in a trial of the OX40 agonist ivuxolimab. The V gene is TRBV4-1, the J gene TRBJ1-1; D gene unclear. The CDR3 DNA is TGCGCCAGCAGCCAAGATCCAGGTAACACTGAAGCTTTCTTT. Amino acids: CASSQDPGNTEAFF.